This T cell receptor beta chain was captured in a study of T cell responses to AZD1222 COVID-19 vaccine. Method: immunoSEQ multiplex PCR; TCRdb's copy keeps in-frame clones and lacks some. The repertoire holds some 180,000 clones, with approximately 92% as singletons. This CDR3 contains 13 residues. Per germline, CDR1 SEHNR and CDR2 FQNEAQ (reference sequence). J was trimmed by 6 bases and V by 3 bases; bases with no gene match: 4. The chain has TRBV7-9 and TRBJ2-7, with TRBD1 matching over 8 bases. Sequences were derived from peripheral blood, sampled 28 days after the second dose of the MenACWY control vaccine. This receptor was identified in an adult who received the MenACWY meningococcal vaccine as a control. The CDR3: CASSFGQGIEQYF. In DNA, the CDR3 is TGTGCCAGCAGCTTCGGACAGGGAATCGAGCAGTACTTC. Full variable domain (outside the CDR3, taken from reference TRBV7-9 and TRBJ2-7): DTGVSQNPRHKITKRGQNVTFRCDPISEHNRLYWYRQTLGQGPEFLTYFQNEAQLEKSRLLSDRFSAERPKGSFSTLEIQRTEQGDSAMYLCASSFGQGIEQYFGPGTRLTVT.